This T cell receptor (beta chain) was sequenced during a study of early T cells in non-severe SARS-CoV-2 infection. Separate cDNA molecules each had unique molecular identifiers attached to them. Each CDR3 protein gets one entry after TCRdb re-called the 5' RACE reads with MiXCR. Of roughly 93,000 distinct CDR3 sequences in the sample, approximately 11% were seen once. Study-wide findings and caveats: Anti-spike CD8 responses were favored by VDJdb matching, which missed private and CD4 specificities.

This clonotype was detected many times. Its cognate antigen is unknown. This sequence originates from an adult who was a healthcare worker with PCR-confirmed SARS-CoV-2 infection or an uninfected control (not recorded which). The sample comprised whole blood.

DNA for the CDR3: TGTGCCAGCAGCTTAATGGGGACTAGCGACCACGAGCAGTACTTC. Translation: CASSLMGTSDHEQYF. The chain uses TRBV11-2 and TRBJ2-7, with 10 positions matching TRBD2. The trim removed 2 bases at V and 5 bases at J, leaving 6 bases unmatched. The CDR3 length is 15 residues. Germline CDR1 SGHAT, CDR2 FQNNGV.